Listed below are T cell receptor beta chains from one sample, sequenced in a study of cytomegalovirus exposure and HLA in healthy donors. Method: immunoSEQ multiplex PCR; TCRdb's copy keeps in-frame clones and lacks some. The sample carries 110,000 or so clones, 74% recorded once. Sequencing was carried out using PBMCs. These receptors originate from a human donor in good health. The CDR3 runs from the conserved cysteine through the conserved F or W. D genes are given only for firm matches. Size tells how often a clone was seen (once, few, many) or the class of an expanded clone, and some rows leave it out.

j_gene,d_gene,v_gene,abundance,CDR3nt,CDR3aa
TRBJ2-7,TRBD2,TRBV2,.,TGTGCCAGCGAAGCGGGAGGGCCCTACGAGCAGTACTTC,CASEAGGPYEQYF
TRBJ1-6,.,TRBV18,.,TGTGCCAGCTCACCATCAGTAAATAATTCACCCCTCCACTTT,CASSPSVNNSPLHF
TRBJ2-2,.,TRBV5-4,.,TGTGCCAGCAGCCGAAGAGGATCCGGGGAGCTGTTTTTT,CASSRRGSGELFF
TRBJ2-5,.,TRBV4-2,.,TGTGCCAGCAGCCAGACAAGCAGGGCCACCCAAGAGACCCAGTACTTC,CASSQTSRATQETQYF
TRBJ1-3,.,TRBV30,.,TGTGCCTGGACCTCGGGGGAGGGAAACACCATATATTTT,CAWTSGEGNTIYF
TRBJ1-1,.,TRBV6-5,.,TGTGCCAGCACCGGGGGTATTAACACTGAAGCTTTCTTT,CASTGGINTEAFF
TRBJ2-7,TRBD2,TRBV7-9,.,TGTTCCAGCAGCTTAGCGGGAGGGGCCTACGAGCAGTACTTC,CSSSLAGGAYEQYF
TRBJ2-7,TRBD2,TRBV5-1,.,TGCGCCAGCAGCACTAGCGGGACCTACGAGCAGTACTTC,CASSTSGTYEQYF
TRBJ2-7,.,TRBV27,.,TGTGCCAGCACCCAATCAGGGGCGAGCTCCTACGAGCAGTACTTC,CASTQSGASSYEQYF
TRBJ2-1,TRBD2,TRBV5-4,.,TGTGCCAGCAGCTTGGTGGCTAGCGGGAGAAATGAGCAGTTCTTC,CASSLVASGRNEQFF
TRBJ2-5,TRBD2,TRBV6-5,.,TGTGCCAGCAGTTTCCTCGGGACTAAAGAGACCCAGTACTTC,CASSFLGTKETQYF
TRBJ2-3,.,TRBV7-6,once,TGTGCCAGCAGCCCAGGCACAGATACGCAGTATTTT,CASSPGTDTQYF
TRBJ1-2,.,TRBV7-9,.,TGTGCCAGCAGGTGGGGCGGGGGTGAATCTGGCTACACCTTC,CASRWGGGESGYTF
TRBJ1-2,TRBD1,TRBV30,.,TGTGCCGGAATGACAGGGCATGGCTACACCTTC,CAGMTGHGYTF
TRBJ2-7,TRBD1,TRBV28,.,TGTGCCAGCAGCCGTACAACAGGGGGCGCGGCCTACGAGCAGTACTTC,CASSRTTGGAAYEQYF
TRBJ2-7,TRBD2,TRBV9,.,TGTGCCAGCAGCGTGAAATACAAGGGGGTAGCGGGAGGGGGCGAGCAGTACTTC,CASSVKYKGVAGGGEQYF
TRBJ1-5,.,TRBV5-4,.,TGTGCCAGCAGCTTCGGGGGGGAAGGGGTTTATGATCAGCCCCAGCATTTT,CASSFGGEGVYDQPQHF
TRBJ1-5,TRBD1,TRBV30,.,TGTGCCTGGGGGGGGACAGGGGGCAATCAGCCCCAGCATTTT,CAWGGTGGNQPQHF
TRBJ2-7,TRBD1,TRBV7-6,once,TGTGCCAGCAGCTTAGGGGACAGGGGAAGCGAGCAGTACTTC,CASSLGDRGSEQYF
TRBJ2-7,.,TRBV10-3,.,TGTGCCATCAGTGGCCCGACAGGCGCTATCTACGAGCAGTACTTC,CAISGPTGAIYEQYF
TRBJ1-4,TRBD1,TRBV27,.,TGTGCCAGCCAGGCCAGGGGGCGGGAAAAACTGTTTTTT,CASQARGREKLFF
TRBJ2-1,TRBD2,TRBV25-1,few,TGTGCCAGCGGAATTAGCGGGAGAAATGAGCAGTTCTTC,CASGISGRNEQFF
TRBJ2-2,TRBD2,TRBV6-4,.,TGTGCCAGCAGTGCATCCGGGACTACGAACACCGGGGAGCTGTTTTTT,CASSASGTTNTGELFF